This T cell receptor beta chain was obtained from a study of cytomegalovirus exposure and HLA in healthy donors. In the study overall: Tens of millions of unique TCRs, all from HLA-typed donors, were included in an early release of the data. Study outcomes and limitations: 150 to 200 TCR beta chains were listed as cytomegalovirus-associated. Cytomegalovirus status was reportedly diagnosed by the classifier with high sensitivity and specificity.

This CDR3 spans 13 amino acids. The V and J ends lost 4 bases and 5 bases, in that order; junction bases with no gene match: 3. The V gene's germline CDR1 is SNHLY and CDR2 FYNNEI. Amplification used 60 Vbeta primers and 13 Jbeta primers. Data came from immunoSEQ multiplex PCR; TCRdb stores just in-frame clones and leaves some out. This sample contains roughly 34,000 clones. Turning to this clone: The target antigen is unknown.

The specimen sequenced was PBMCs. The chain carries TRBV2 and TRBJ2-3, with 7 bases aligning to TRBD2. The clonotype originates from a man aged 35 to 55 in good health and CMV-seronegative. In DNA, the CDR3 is TGTGCCAGCAGTGGGGAGGGCCGAGATACGCAGTATTTT. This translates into CASSGEGRDTQYF.